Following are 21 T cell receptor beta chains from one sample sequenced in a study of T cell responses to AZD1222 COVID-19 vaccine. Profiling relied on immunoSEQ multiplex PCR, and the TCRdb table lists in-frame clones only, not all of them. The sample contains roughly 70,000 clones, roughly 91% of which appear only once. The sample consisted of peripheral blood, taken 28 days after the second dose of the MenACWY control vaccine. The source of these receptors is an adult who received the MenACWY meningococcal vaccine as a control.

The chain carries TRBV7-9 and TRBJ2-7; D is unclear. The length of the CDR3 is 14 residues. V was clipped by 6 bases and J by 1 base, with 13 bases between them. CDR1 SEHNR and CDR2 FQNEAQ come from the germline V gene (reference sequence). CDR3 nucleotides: TGTGCCAGCAGTCGTGAGGTCGGGTCCTACGAGCAGTACTTC. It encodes CASSREVGSYEQYF. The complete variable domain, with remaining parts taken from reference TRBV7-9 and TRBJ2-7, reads DTGVSQNPRHKITKRGQNVTFRCDPISEHNRLYWYRQTLGQGPEFLTYFQNEAQLEKSRLLSDRFSAERPKGSFSTLEIQRTEQGDSAMYLCASSREVGSYEQYFGPGTRLTVT.

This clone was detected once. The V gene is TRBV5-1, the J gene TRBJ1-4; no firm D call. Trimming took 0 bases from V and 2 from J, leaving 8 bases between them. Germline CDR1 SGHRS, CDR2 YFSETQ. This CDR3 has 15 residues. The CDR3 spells CASSLGLGTNEKLFF. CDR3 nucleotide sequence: TGCGCCAGCAGCTTGGGGCTAGGCACTAATGAAAAACTGTTTTTT.

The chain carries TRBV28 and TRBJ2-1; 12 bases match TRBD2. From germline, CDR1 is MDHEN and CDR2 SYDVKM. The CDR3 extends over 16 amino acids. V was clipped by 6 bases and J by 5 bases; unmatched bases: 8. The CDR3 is CASSKRTSGTDNEQFF. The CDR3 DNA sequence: TGTGCCAGCAGCAAAAGGACTAGCGGGACTGACAATGAGCAGTTCTTC.

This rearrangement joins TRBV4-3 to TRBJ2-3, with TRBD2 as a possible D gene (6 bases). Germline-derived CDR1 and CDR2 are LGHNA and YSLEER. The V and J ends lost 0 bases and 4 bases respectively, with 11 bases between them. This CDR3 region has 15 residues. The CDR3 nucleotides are TGCGCCAGCAGCCAAGATGTGGGACTGGCAGATACGCAGTATTTT. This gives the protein CASSQDVGLADTQYF.

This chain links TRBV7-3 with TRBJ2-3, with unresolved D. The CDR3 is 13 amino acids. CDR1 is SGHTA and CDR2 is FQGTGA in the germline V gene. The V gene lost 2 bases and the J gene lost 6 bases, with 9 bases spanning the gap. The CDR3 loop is CASSLVSGDTQYF. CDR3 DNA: TGTGCCAGCAGCTTAGTTTCGGGTGATACGCAGTATTTT.

This CDR3 is CASSQEGSPLHF. The CDR3 nucleotides read TGCGCCAGCAGCCAAGAGGGATCACCCCTCCACTTT. This chain connects TRBV4-3 to TRBJ1-6; D not resolved. The CDR3 has 12 amino acids. Trimming stripped 0 bases from V and 10 bases from J, with 4 bases between. Germline CDR1 and CDR2: LGHNA and YSLEER.

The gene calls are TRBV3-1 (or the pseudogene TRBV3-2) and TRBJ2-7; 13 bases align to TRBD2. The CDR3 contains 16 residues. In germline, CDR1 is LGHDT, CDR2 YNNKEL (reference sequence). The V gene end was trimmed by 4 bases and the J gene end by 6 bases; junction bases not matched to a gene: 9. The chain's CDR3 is CASSRGLAGVGREQYF. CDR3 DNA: TGTGCCAGCAGCCGAGGACTAGCGGGAGTAGGACGCGAGCAGTACTTC.

CDR3 DNA: TGTGCCAGCAGTTCGGGGACAGGATACGAGCAGTACTTC. This codes for CASSSGTGYEQYF. The V call is TRBV27, the J call TRBJ2-7; 8 bases map to TRBD1. J was trimmed by 4 bases and V by 4 bases; bases with no gene match: 3. The CDR3 loop spans 13 amino acids. Germline loops: CDR1 MNHEY, CDR2 SMNVEV (reference sequence).

For the CDR3, the DNA is TGTGCCAGCAGCCTACGGACTAGCGGGAGTCGCGAGCAGTACTTC. Its translation is CASSLRTSGSREQYF. The chain couples TRBV7-2 to TRBJ2-7; TRBD2 aligns across 13 bases. Germline CDR1 SGHTA, CDR2 FQGNSA. The CDR3 is 15 amino acids. V gave up 5 bases and J gave up 6 bases; unmatched junction bases: 7.

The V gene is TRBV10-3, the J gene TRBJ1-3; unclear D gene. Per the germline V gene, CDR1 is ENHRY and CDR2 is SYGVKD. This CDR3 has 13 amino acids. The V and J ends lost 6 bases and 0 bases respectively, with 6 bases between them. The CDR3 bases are TGTGCCATCAGCCCAGCCTCTGGAAACACCATATATTTT. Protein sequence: CAISPASGNTIYF.

The CDR3 protein is CASSYSGVYTGELFF. CDR3 DNA sequence: TGTGCCAGCTCCTACAGCGGGGTGTACACCGGGGAGCTGTTTTTT. The chain carries TRBV9 and TRBJ2-2; 7 positions agree with TRBD2. The CDR3 consists of 15 residues. The V segment lost 7 bases and the J segment 3 bases; nucleotides outside the gene matches: 9. The germline V gene encodes CDR1 SGDLS and CDR2 YYNGEE.

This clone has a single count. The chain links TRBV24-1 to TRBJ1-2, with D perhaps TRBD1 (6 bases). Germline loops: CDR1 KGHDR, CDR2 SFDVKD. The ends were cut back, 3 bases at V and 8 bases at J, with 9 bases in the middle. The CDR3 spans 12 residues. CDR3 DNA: TGTGCCACCAGTGATCGGGGGCAGGGCTACACCTTC. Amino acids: CATSDRGQGYTF.

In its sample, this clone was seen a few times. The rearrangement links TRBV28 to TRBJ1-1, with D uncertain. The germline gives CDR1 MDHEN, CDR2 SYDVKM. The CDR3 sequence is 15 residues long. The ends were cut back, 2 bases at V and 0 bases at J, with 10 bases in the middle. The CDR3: CASSLGRLVNTEAFF. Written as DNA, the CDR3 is TGTGCCAGCAGTTTAGGACGCCTAGTGAACACTGAAGCTTTCTTT.

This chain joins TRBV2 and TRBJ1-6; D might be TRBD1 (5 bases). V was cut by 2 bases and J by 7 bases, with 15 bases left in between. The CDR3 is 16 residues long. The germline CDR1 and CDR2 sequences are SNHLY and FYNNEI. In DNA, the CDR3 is TGTGCCAGCAGTGAACGGGGAGGGGAGGGGAATTCACCCCTCCACTTT. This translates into CASSERGGEGNSPLHF.

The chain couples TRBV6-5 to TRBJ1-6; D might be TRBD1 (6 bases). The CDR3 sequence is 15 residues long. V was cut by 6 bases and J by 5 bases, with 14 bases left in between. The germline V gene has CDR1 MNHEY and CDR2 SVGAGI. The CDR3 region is CASSQGTSHNSPLHF. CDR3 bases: TGTGCCAGCAGCCAAGGGACATCTCATAATTCACCCCTCCACTTT.

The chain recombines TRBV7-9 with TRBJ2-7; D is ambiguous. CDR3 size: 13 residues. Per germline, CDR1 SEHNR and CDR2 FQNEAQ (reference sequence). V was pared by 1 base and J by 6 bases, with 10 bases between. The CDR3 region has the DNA TGTGCCAGCAGCTTAGGGATAGCTGGCGAGCAGTACTTC. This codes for CASSLGIAGEQYF.

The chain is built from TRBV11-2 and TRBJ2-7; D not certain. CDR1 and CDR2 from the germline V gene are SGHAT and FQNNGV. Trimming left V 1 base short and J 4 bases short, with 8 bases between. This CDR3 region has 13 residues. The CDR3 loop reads CASSLGRAYEQYF. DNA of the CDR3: TGTGCCAGCAGCTTAGGTAGAGCGTACGAGCAGTACTTC.

The CDR3 sequence: CASSRGGWGETQYF. The CDR3 DNA reads TGTGCCAGCAGCCGTGGGGGTTGGGGCGAGACCCAGTACTTC. V usage is TRBV7-2 and J usage is TRBJ2-5; either TRBD1 or TRBD2 may supply D (5 bases each). Germline CDR1 is SGHTA and CDR2 is FQGNSA. V was shortened by 5 bases and J by 5 bases, with 15 bases between the two germline ends. The CDR3 runs to 14 residues. The whole variable domain, remainder taken from reference TRBV7-2 and TRBJ2-5, is GAGVSQSPSNKVTEKGKDVELRCDPISGHTALYWYRQSLGQGLEFLIYFQGNSAPDKSGLPSDRFSAERTGGSVSTLTIQRTQQEDSAVYLCASSRGGWGETQYFGPGTRLLVL.

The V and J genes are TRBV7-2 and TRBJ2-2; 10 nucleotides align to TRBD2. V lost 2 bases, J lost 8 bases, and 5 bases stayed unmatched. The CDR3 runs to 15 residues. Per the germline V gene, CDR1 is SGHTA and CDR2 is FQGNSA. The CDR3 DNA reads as TGTGCCAGCAGCTTATTCCTGACTAGCGGGGGGGAGCTGTTTTTT. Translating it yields CASSLFLTSGGELFF.

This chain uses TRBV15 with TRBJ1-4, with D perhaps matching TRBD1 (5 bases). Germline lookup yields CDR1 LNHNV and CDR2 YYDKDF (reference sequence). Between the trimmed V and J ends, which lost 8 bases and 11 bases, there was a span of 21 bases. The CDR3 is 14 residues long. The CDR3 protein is CATAFGGIQGKLFF. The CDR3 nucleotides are TGTGCCACCGCATTTGGGGGGATCCAGGGTAAACTGTTTTTT.

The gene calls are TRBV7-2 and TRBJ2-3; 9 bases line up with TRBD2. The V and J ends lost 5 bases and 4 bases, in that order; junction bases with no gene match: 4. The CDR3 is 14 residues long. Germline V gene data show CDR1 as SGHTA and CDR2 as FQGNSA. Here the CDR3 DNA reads TGTGCCAGCAGCCTTAAGCGGGAGGCAGATACGCAGTATTTT. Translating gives CASSLKREADTQYF.